These T cell receptor beta chains were read from a single sample in a study of a mutant IDH1 vaccine in newly diagnosed glioma. The method was immunoSEQ multiplex PCR; TCRdb's version includes in-frame clones alone and lacks a portion of them. The sample has about 68,000 clones; less than 85% are singletons. This specimen was PBMCs, taken from a glioma patient treated with radiotherapy, temozolomide or both. Every receptor here comes from a man between 45 and 60 years old with glioma. Each CDR3 is given with its conserved first and last residue. Each record gives: J gene, V gene, clone size, D gene, CDR3 protein, CDR3 DNA. A D gene is named only where the DNA matches it firmly. Clone sizes are given selectively: once, few, many, or a class where the clone is expanded.

j_call: TRBJ1-1
v_call: TRBV18
clone_size: NA
d_call: TRBD1
cdr3_aa: CASSPGRGRTEAFF
cdr3_nt: TGTGCCAGCTCCCCCGGGAGGGGGCGAACTGAAGCTTTCTTT

j_call: TRBJ1-1
v_call: TRBV5-4
clone_size: NA
d_call: NA
cdr3_aa: CASSGWAGQNTEAFF
cdr3_nt: TGTGCCAGCAGCGGCTGGGCGGGGCAGAACACTGAAGCTTTCTTT

j_call: TRBJ2-1
v_call: TRBV7-2
clone_size: NA
d_call: NA
cdr3_aa: CASSLRRGRNDEQFF
cdr3_nt: TGTGCCAGCAGCTTAAGGAGGGGGCGAAACGATGAGCAGTTCTTC

j_call: TRBJ2-7
v_call: TRBV10-3
clone_size: NA
d_call: NA
cdr3_aa: CAISEGGEQYF
cdr3_nt: TGTGCCATCAGTGAAGGGGGCGAGCAGTACTTC

j_call: TRBJ2-7
v_call: TRBV10-3
clone_size: NA
d_call: NA
cdr3_aa: CAISEGQFSYEQYF
cdr3_nt: TGTGCCATCAGTGAGGGGCAGTTCTCCTACGAGCAGTACTTC

j_call: TRBJ2-7
v_call: TRBV6-6
clone_size: NA
d_call: NA
cdr3_aa: CASSSPRDRPYEQYF
cdr3_nt: TGTGCCAGCAGTTCACCGCGGGACAGACCCTACGAGCAGTACTTC

j_call: TRBJ2-7
v_call: TRBV4-1
clone_size: NA
d_call: NA
cdr3_aa: CASSQDGGESYEQYF
cdr3_nt: TGCGCCAGCAGCCAAGATGGAGGGGAATCCTACGAGCAGTACTTC

j_call: TRBJ2-3
v_call: TRBV10-3
clone_size: once
d_call: TRBD1
cdr3_aa: CAINQGASGTDTQYF
cdr3_nt: TGTGCTATCAACCAGGGGGCGAGTGGCACAGATACGCAGTATTTT

j_call: TRBJ1-1
v_call: TRBV6-6
clone_size: NA
d_call: NA
cdr3_aa: CASSYVRAQNTEAFF
cdr3_nt: TGTGCCAGCAGTTACGTAAGAGCCCAGAACACTGAAGCTTTCTTT

j_call: TRBJ1-2
v_call: TRBV6-5
clone_size: NA
d_call: NA
cdr3_aa: CASSAGRGGFSYTF
cdr3_nt: TGTGCCAGCAGTGCTGGGAGGGGCGGCTTTAGCTACACCTTC